The next 31 T cell receptor beta chains were all read from a single sample in a study of blood T cell repertoires in COVID-19. Clones were sequenced by immunoSEQ multiplex PCR, and TCRdb holds only the in-frame ones, with some missing. The sample holds about 95,000 clones, less than 85% seen once. The specimen sequenced was peripheral blood. These receptors originate from a human donor in a cohort sampled during active COVID-19.

V usage is TRBV7-9 and J usage is TRBJ2-7; 8 positions agree with TRBD2. CDR1 is SEHNR and CDR2 is FQNEAQ in the germline V gene (reference sequence). This CDR3 region has 15 residues. J gave up 6 bases and V 5 bases, and 12 bases lay outside the gene matches. The CDR3 bases are TGTGCCAGCAGCCTCGCTCCGGGACTAGTAGCCGAGCAGTACTTC. This gives the protein CASSLAPGLVAEQYF.

V gene TRBV11-2 combines with J gene TRBJ1-1; perhaps TRBD1 as D (5 bases). V dropped 1 base and J dropped 0 bases, with 9 bases sitting between them. The length of the CDR3 is 15 residues. Germline loops: CDR1 SGHAT, CDR2 FQNNGV. CDR3 DNA: TGTGCCAGCAGCTTAGTCACAGGTTTGAACACTGAAGCTTTCTTT. Amino acids: CASSLVTGLNTEAFF. Looking up the rest from reference TRBV11-2 and TRBJ1-1 gives the full variable domain: EAGVAQSPRYKIIEKRQSVAFWCNPISGHATLYWYQQILGQGPKLLIQFQNNGVVDDSQLPKDRFSAERLKGVDSTLKIQPAKLEDSAVYLCASSLVTGLNTEAFFGQGTRLTVV.

The chain couples TRBV9 to TRBJ1-6, with 11 bases aligning to TRBD1. From germline, CDR1 is SGDLS and CDR2 YYNGEE. V lost 4 bases to trimming and J lost 6 bases; unmatched junction nucleotides: 6. There are 16 residues in the CDR3. Here the CDR3 reads CASSRTGTGGNSPLHF. CDR3 bases: TGTGCCAGCAGCAGAACCGGGACAGGGGGTAATTCACCCCTCCACTTT.

This chain links TRBV19 with TRBJ1-1, with 8 bases aligning to TRBD1. The CDR3 has 15 residues. CDR1 and CDR2 (germline): LNHDA, SQIVND (reference sequence). The ends lost 7 bases at V and 0 bases at J; junction bases unmatched: 7. In DNA form, the CDR3 reads TGTGCCAGTACGGGCCCGGGACAGGTGAACACTGAAGCTTTCTTT. Amino acid sequence: CASTGPGQVNTEAFF.

This chain connects TRBV6-2 or TRBV6-3 to TRBJ2-3; TRBD2 is a possible D gene (5 bases). The V gene's germline CDR1 is MNHEY and CDR2 SVGEGT. This CDR3 has 16 amino acids. V lost 6 bases and J 0 bases, leaving 16 bases between the germline ends. The CDR3 sequence is CASSPLPGLSTDTQYF. The CDR3 DNA sequence: TGTGCCAGCAGCCCATTACCGGGGTTAAGCACAGATACGCAGTATTTT.

The chain couples TRBV10-1 to TRBJ1-5, with D perhaps TRBD1 (6 bases). V was cut by 10 bases and J by 3 bases, with 19 bases left in between. CDR3 size: 15 residues. Germline CDR1 is WNHNN and CDR2 is SYGVQD (reference sequence). CDR3 coding DNA: TGCGCCACCTACCTGTGGGGGCAGAACAATCAGCCCCAGCATTTT. This translates into CATYLWGQNNQPQHF.

The rearrangement uses TRBV27 and TRBJ2-7; 7 bases line up with TRBD1. CDR3 length equals 15 residues. V lost 6 bases, J lost 5 bases, and 13 bases stayed unmatched. Germline-derived CDR1 and CDR2 are MNHEY and SMNVEV (reference sequence). The DNA of the CDR3 is TGTGCCAGCAGGAATAACCCGGGACAGCTCCACGAGCAGTACTTC. Its translation: CASRNNPGQLHEQYF.

The chain links TRBV5-4 to TRBJ2-6; 8 bases are a match to TRBD1. The trim removed 4 bases at V and 0 bases at J, leaving 6 bases unmatched. CDR1 is SGHNT and CDR2 is YYREEE in the germline V gene (reference sequence). This CDR3 has 17 residues. The CDR3 sequence is CASSVDRGRSGANVLTF. Written as DNA, the CDR3 is TGTGCCAGCAGCGTAGACAGGGGCCGCTCTGGGGCCAACGTCCTGACTTTC.

This clone was detected only once. This chain links TRBV6-5 with TRBJ2-5, with TRBD2 matching 8 bases. Germline-derived CDR1 and CDR2 are MNHEY and SVGAGI. V lost 10 bases to trimming and J lost 5 bases; unmatched junction nucleotides: 12. The CDR3 consists of 14 residues. CDR3 loop: CATLWLAGKETQYF. In DNA, the CDR3 is TGTGCCACCCTCTGGCTAGCGGGCAAGGAGACCCAGTACTTC.

The V call is TRBV19, the J call TRBJ2-3; 9 bases are a match to TRBD2. Germline lookup yields CDR1 LNHDA and CDR2 SQIVND (reference sequence). V lost 9 bases and J lost 2; bases outside the gene matches: 9. The CDR3 totals 15 residues. The CDR3 nucleotides are TGTGCCAGCAGGCCGACTAGCGGTTACACAGATACGCAGTATTTT. Protein product: CASRPTSGYTDTQYF.

Here the CDR3 DNA reads TGTGCCAGCTCACCTGTCAGACAGTTCTCCTACGAGCAGTACTTC. It encodes CASSPVRQFSYEQYF. The genes are TRBV18 and TRBJ2-7; possible D gene TRBD1, 5 bases. This CDR3 is 15 amino acids long. Trimming removed 3 bases from V and 0 bases from J, with 12 bases in between. Germline V lookup: CDR1 KGHSH, CDR2 LQKENI. Full variable domain (remainder filled in from reference TRBV18 and TRBJ2-7): NAGVMQNPRHLVRRRGQEARLRCSPMKGHSHVYWYRQLPEEGLKFMVYLQKENIIDESGMPKERFSAEFPKEGPSILRIQQVVRGDSAAYFCASSPVRQFSYEQYFGPGTRLTVT.

The V call is TRBV29-1, the J call TRBJ2-1; TRBD1 aligns across 9 bases. Germline V gives CDR1 SQVTM, CDR2 ANQGSEA. V lost 7 bases to trimming and J lost 6 bases; unmatched junction nucleotides: 1. The CDR3 has 11 residues. Written as DNA, the CDR3 is TGCAGCGGGGGACAGGGCAATGAGCAGTTCTTC. Its protein is CSGGQGNEQFF.

The chain uses TRBV27 and TRBJ1-1, with TRBD1 matching over 7 bases. The trim removed 6 bases at V and 1 base at J, leaving 5 bases unmatched. The germline V gene encodes CDR1 MNHEY and CDR2 SMNVEV (reference sequence). The CDR3 has 14 residues. CDR3 nucleotide sequence: TGTGCCAGCAGGACCGGGACAGCGAACACTGAAGCTTTCTTT. This codes for CASRTGTANTEAFF.

The chain combines TRBV10-1 with TRBJ2-5; D remains unclear. V gave up 5 bases and J gave up 4 bases, with 17 bases separating them. Per germline, CDR1 WNHNN and CDR2 SYGVQD (reference sequence). The CDR3 has 15 amino acids. In nucleotides, the CDR3 is TGCGCCAGCAGTAGCAGCAGAGAGGTCCCAGAGACCCAGTACTTC. Its translation: CASSSSREVPETQYF.

In its sample, this clone was seen once. V is TRBV10-3 and J is TRBJ2-7, with 9 bases aligning to TRBD2. This CDR3 is 14 amino acids long. Trimming at V came to 10 bases and at J to 7 bases, leaving 14 bases not matched to a gene. Germline CDR1 and CDR2: ENHRY and SYGVKD. The CDR3 DNA is TGTGCCACCGGTTGGCGGGGGGGCTTTCAGGAGCAGTACTTC. Translated: CATGWRGGFQEQYF.

The rearrangement joins TRBV19 to TRBJ2-5; weak D call: TRBD1 (6 bases). There are 13 residues in the CDR3. Trimming shortened V by 11 bases and J by 1 base, and 14 bases separated the two germline ends. The V gene's germline CDR1 is LNHDA and CDR2 SQIVND (reference sequence). For the CDR3, the DNA is TGTGCCTGCCGGGACATTGGCCAAGAGACCCAGTACTTC. Translating gives CACRDIGQETQYF.

A word on this clone: Different DNA sequences within this sample yield the same CDR3. The chain links TRBV5-6 to TRBJ1-5; 8 bases align to TRBD1. CDR3 size: 15 residues. The V gene end was trimmed by 0 bases and the J gene end by 4 bases; junction bases not matched to a gene: 3. CDR1 is SGHDT and CDR2 is YYEEEE in the germline V gene. The CDR3 loop reads CASSLGTGINQPQHF. Here the CDR3 DNA reads TGTGCCAGCAGCTTGGGGACAGGGATTAATCAGCCCCAGCATTTT.

The CDR3 DNA sequence: TGTGCCAGCAGCTTAGCTAGCGGGGGGGCTGGGGCCAACGTCCTGACTTTC. Translating it yields CASSLASGGAGANVLTF. The chain is built from TRBV11-2 and TRBJ2-6, with TRBD2 matching over 12 bases. Germline assignment: CDR1 SGHAT and CDR2 FQNNGV. This CDR3 has 17 residues. V lost 1 base and J lost 2; bases outside the gene matches: 0.

The genes are TRBV7-9 and TRBJ1-2; D gene uncertain. V lost 1 base and J lost 6, with 12 bases in between. Germline loops: CDR1 SEHNR, CDR2 FQNEAQ (reference sequence). The CDR3 runs 14 residues. CDR3 loop: CASSLVTRVDGYTF. CDR3 nucleotides: TGTGCCAGCAGCTTAGTCACGAGGGTAGATGGCTACACCTTC.

The chain carries TRBV29-1 and TRBJ2-3; 10 bases agree with TRBD2. Trimming at V came to 1 base and at J to 2 bases, leaving 6 bases not matched to a gene. This CDR3 has 16 residues. Germline-derived CDR1 and CDR2 are SQVTM and ANQGSEA. CDR3 DNA sequence: TGCAGCGTTGAAGGTTCTAGCGGGGGACCCACAGATACGCAGTATTTT. Amino acids: CSVEGSSGGPTDTQYF.

CDR3 bases: TGTGCCAGCAGCCGATTTTTGGGTAGCGGGGGCCTGCGGGAGACCCAGTACTTC. Protein sequence: CASSRFLGSGGLRETQYF. This chain connects TRBV3-1 (or the pseudogene TRBV3-2) to TRBJ2-5; the match to TRBD2 covers 9 bases. The CDR3 contains 18 residues. V was pared by 4 bases and J by 5 bases, with 17 bases of the junction left unmatched. Germline CDR1 is LGHDT and CDR2 is YNNKEL (reference sequence).

The chain joins TRBV5-1 to TRBJ2-2; weak D call: TRBD2 (5 bases). CDR1 is SGHRS, CDR2 YFSETQ, per germline. The CDR3 length is 16 residues. V shed 1 base and J shed 2 bases, with 12 bases lying between them. CDR3 coding DNA: TGCGCCAGCAGCTTGTTAACTAGTGGCAACACCGGGGAGCTGTTTTTT. This encodes CASSLLTSGNTGELFF.

For the CDR3, the DNA is TGCAGCGTGAGGCGGGGCGCGGGCTCTGAAGCTTTCTTT. Its protein product is CSVRRGAGSEAFF. The V and J genes are TRBV29-1 and TRBJ1-1; D is possibly TRBD1 (5 bases). Germline CDR1 reads SQVTM; CDR2 reads ANQGSEA. The V and J ends lost 6 bases and 6 bases respectively, with 17 bases between them. The CDR3 contains 13 residues.

V gene TRBV3-1 (or the pseudogene TRBV3-2) combines with J gene TRBJ1-2, with a weak D call TRBD1 (6 bases). The CDR3 runs 12 residues. Trimming cost V 9 bases and J 8 bases, with 16 bases left between them. In germline, CDR1 is LGHDT, CDR2 YNNKEL (reference sequence). The CDR3 DNA reads TGTGCCAGAGGACCTCCAAGGGGGGGCTACACCTTC. Translated: CARGPPRGGYTF.

The chain couples TRBV29-1 to TRBJ2-1, with a possible D match to TRBD2 (5 bases). The CDR3 spans 16 residues. In germline, CDR1 is SQVTM, CDR2 ANQGSEA. V was shortened by 4 bases and J by 4 bases, with 20 bases between the two germline ends. In nucleotides, the CDR3 is TGCAGCGTTGGGTCGAGGGTGGAGGTGGGTTACAATGAGCAGTTCTTC. It codes for CSVGSRVEVGYNEQFF.

V gene TRBV3-1 (or the pseudogene TRBV3-2) combines with J gene TRBJ1-4; 8 bases are a match to TRBD1. V lost 4 bases, J lost 8 bases, and 3 bases stayed unmatched. CDR3 size: 13 residues. From germline, CDR1 is LGHDT and CDR2 YNNKEL (reference sequence). The CDR3 DNA is TGTGCCAGCAGCCTGAACAGGGGGGAAAAACTGTTTTTT. Amino acid sequence: CASSLNRGEKLFF.

The chain couples TRBV11-1 to TRBJ1-1, with unresolved D. The germline CDR1 and CDR2 sequences are SGHAT and FQDESV (reference sequence). Trimming shortened V by 5 bases and J by 11 bases, and 24 bases separated the two germline ends. The CDR3 is made up of 15 amino acids. The CDR3 nucleotides read TGTGCCAGCAGCGACGTAAGAGGACCCAGCGGGAGGGCTTTCTTT. This sequence encodes CASSDVRGPSGRAFF.

CDR3 coding DNA: TGTGCCAGCAGCAGCACTAGCGGGGGGAAAAACATTCAGTACTTC. Encoded protein: CASSSTSGGKNIQYF. The chain uses TRBV6-4 and TRBJ2-4; 12 bases agree with TRBD2. Trimming took 6 bases from V and 4 from J; bases not matched to a gene: 4. Germline V gene lookup returns CDR1 MRHNA and CDR2 SNTAGT. The CDR3 has 15 amino acids.

The chain joins TRBV5-1 to TRBJ2-1; the match to TRBD1 covers 10 bases. CDR3 length equals 14 residues. Germline CDR1 is SGHRS and CDR2 is YFSETQ. V shed 0 bases and J 9 bases; nucleotides not matched to a gene: 3. CDR3 DNA sequence: TGCGCCAGCAGCTTGGGACAGGGGGCGGTTGAGCAGTTCTTC. Translating gives CASSLGQGAVEQFF.

This clone was counted between two and nine times. The J gene is TRBJ2-7, the V gene TRBV7-2; the D is unclear. Germline CDR1 reads SGHTA; CDR2 reads FQGNSA. The CDR3 length is 12 residues. Between the trimmed V and J ends, which lost 1 base and 6 bases, there was a span of 7 bases. CDR3 region: CASSLDFSEQYF. CDR3 bases: TGTGCCAGCAGCTTAGATTTCAGCGAGCAGTACTTC.

The CDR3 DNA sequence: TGTGCCAGCACTAGTTCACCGGGACAGGGCGCCTACGAGCAGTACTTC. Translation: CASTSSPGQGAYEQYF. The genes are TRBV18 and TRBJ2-7, with 9 bases lining up with TRBD1. The junction had 13 bases not matched to a gene; V was cut back by 8 bases and J by 2 bases. Per the germline V gene, CDR1 is KGHSH and CDR2 is LQKENI. This CDR3 is built from 16 residues.